This T cell receptor (beta chain) was captured by sequencing in a study of blood T cell repertoires in COVID-19. The germline gives CDR1 SGHTA, CDR2 FQGNSA. V gave up 2 bases and J gave up 1 base, with 2 bases separating them. This CDR3 has 13 residues. Profiled with immunoSEQ multiplex PCR; TCRdb holds only in-frame clones, not every one. The table shows almost 200,000 clones, with about nine tenths occurring only once. The sample taken for sequencing was peripheral blood. The chain is built from TRBV7-2 and TRBJ2-2; D uncertain. The origin of this receptor is a woman in her seventies with acute or convalescent COVID-19. CDR3 in DNA: TGTGCCAGCAGCTTACTGAACACCGGGGAGCTGTTTTTT. Protein: CASSLLNTGELFF. The full variable domain, rest sourced from reference TRBV7-2 and TRBJ2-2, is GAGVSQSPSNKVTEKGKDVELRCDPISGHTALYWYRQSLGQGLEFLIYFQGNSAPDKSGLPSDRFSAERTGGSVSTLTIQRTQQEDSAVYLCASSLLNTGELFFGEGSRLTVL.